This TCR beta chain was recovered during a study of identical twins. As to this clonotype: The antigen is unknown.

Whole-study findings and limits: The more abundant beta clonotypes in cord blood had fewer insertions, and memory repertoires did not show this. It was possible that invariant MAIT and iNKT cells partly confounded the zero-insertion analyses.

CDR3 length equals 13 residues. Germline V lookup: CDR1 DFQATT, CDR2 SNEGSKA (reference sequence). V lost 4 bases and J lost 0; bases outside the gene matches: 3. Template switching, a step in the protocol, added a universal primer site, and cDNA carried unique molecular identifiers. TCRdb called the 5' RACE reads again in MiXCR, with one record for every CDR3 protein. This sample has about 550,000 distinct CDR3 sequences, with around 24% found just once. These sequences were also reported in another study, on yellow fever vaccine responses in identical twins. As that study records: Twins showed a vaccine T cell response that reportedly seemed partly convergent, partly personalized.

The chain links TRBV20-1 to TRBJ2-7; 7 nucleotides match TRBD2. Sequenced input: CD4+ T cells sorted from blood. This clonotype originated in a woman aged 18-29 years in good health. This chain's CDR3 is CSATAGSSYEQYV. The CDR3 region has the DNA TGCAGTGCTACAGCGGGATCCTCCTACGAGCAGTACGTC.